These 17 T cell receptor beta chains originate from one sample sequenced in a study of T cell changes during pregnancy in multiple sclerosis. The table came from immunoSEQ multiplex PCR; TCRdb's copy has only in-frame clones and leaves some out. The data hold 78,000 or so clones, with just over 90% observed a single time. The material sequenced was CD4+ T cells from peripheral blood mononuclear cells, taken before pregnancy. The receptors here all came from a female donor with multiple sclerosis, enrolled in a pregnancy study.

This rearrangement joins TRBV19 to TRBJ1-4, with D possibly TRBD1 on 6 matching bases. CDR1 LNHDA and CDR2 SQIVND come from the germline V gene (reference sequence). CDR3 size: 15 residues. Trimming pared 9 bases from V and 5 bases from J, leaving 19 bases between. The CDR3 sequence is CASRDIGSKNEKLFF. DNA of the CDR3: TGTGCCAGCCGGGACATAGGGAGTAAAAATGAAAAACTGTTTTTT. The variable domain in full, completed from reference TRBV19 and TRBJ1-4, reads DGGITQSPKYLFRKEGQNVTLSCEQNLNHDAMYWYRQDPGQGLRLIYYSQIVNDFQKGDIAEGYSVSREKKESFPLTVTSAQKNPTAFYLCASRDIGSKNEKLFFGSGTQLSVL.

The chain links TRBV19 to TRBJ1-1, with 9 nucleotides matching TRBD1. This CDR3 has 14 residues. Trimming at V came to 4 bases and at J to 3 bases, leaving 3 bases not matched to a gene. Germline V gene sequence: CDR1 LNHDA, CDR2 SQIVND (reference sequence). The CDR3 bases are TGTGCCAGTAGTACGAACAGGGGGCACACTGAAGCTTTCTTT. Its protein is CASSTNRGHTEAFF.

This chain links TRBV28 with TRBJ2-1; 8 bases fit TRBD2. The CDR3 consists of 22 residues. Germline assignment: CDR1 MDHEN and CDR2 SYDVKM. The junction had 34 bases not matched to a gene; V was cut back by 7 bases and J by 8 bases. The CDR3 region has the DNA TGTGCCAGCACACTCTGGAGGGACCCGACCTCCCTGCTAGCGGGTTACGGGGATGAGCAGTTCTTC. It yields the protein CASTLWRDPTSLLAGYGDEQFF.

The DNA of the CDR3 is TGTGCCAGCAGTGAAATTTTACAGGTTTTGGACACCATATATTTT. Protein product: CASSEILQVLDTIYF. The chain combines TRBV2 with TRBJ1-3, with D perhaps matching TRBD1 (5 bases). Between the trimmed V and J ends, which lost 2 bases and 8 bases, there was a span of 16 bases. Looked up from germline, CDR1 is SNHLY and CDR2 is FYNNEI. The CDR3 is 15 amino acids. Full variable domain (outside the CDR3, taken from reference TRBV2 and TRBJ1-3): EPEVTQTPSHQVTQMGQEVILRCVPISNHLYFYWYRQILGQKVEFLVSFYNNEISEKSEIFDDQFSVERPDGSNFTLKIRSTKLEDSAMYFCASSEILQVLDTIYFGEGSWLTVV.

This clone was seen a single time. V and J are TRBV5-1 and TRBJ2-3; a weak D match, TRBD1 (5 bases). This CDR3 spans 15 amino acids. Trimming removed 4 bases at V and 2 bases at J, with 14 bases between. Germline V gives CDR1 SGHRS, CDR2 YFSETQ. In DNA form, the CDR3 reads TGCGCCAGCAGCAACATTCTGACAGCCACAGATACGCAGTATTTT. Translation: CASSNILTATDTQYF.

The chain uses TRBV15 and TRBJ2-7, with a possible D match to TRBD1 (6 bases). In germline, CDR1 is LNHNV, CDR2 YYDKDF (reference sequence). The CDR3 is 15 amino acids. Trimming cost V 2 bases and J 3 bases, with 14 bases left between them. CDR3 residues: CATSRSRQDHYEQYF. CDR3 nucleotides: TGTGCCACCAGCAGATCTAGACAGGACCACTACGAGCAGTACTTC.

Concerning this clone itself: The same CDR3 is also encoded by other DNA sequences in this sample. The chain joins TRBV28 to TRBJ2-7, with 8 bases lining up with TRBD1. V was pared by 6 bases and J by 4 bases, with 2 bases of the junction left unmatched. This CDR3 comprises 12 residues. The germline V gene has CDR1 MDHEN and CDR2 SYDVKM. The DNA for the CDR3 is TGTGCCAGCAGCCGGACAGGGTACGAGCAGTACTTC. It codes for CASSRTGYEQYF. Combining the CDR3 with reference TRBV28 and TRBJ2-7 gives the whole variable domain DVKVTQSSRYLVKRTGEKVFLECVQDMDHENMFWYRQDPGLGLRLIYFSYDVKMKEKGDIPEGYSVSREKKERFSLILESASTNQTSMYLCASSRTGYEQYFGPGTRLTVT.

The V gene is TRBV7-9, the J gene TRBJ1-4; TRBD1 might be the D (6 bases). V gave up 0 bases and J gave up 7 bases, with 12 bases separating them. Per germline, CDR1 SEHNR and CDR2 FQNEAQ (reference sequence). The CDR3 consists of 15 residues. The CDR3: CASSLARGAGEKLFF. The CDR3 coding sequence is TGTGCCAGCAGCTTAGCGCGGGGGGCAGGTGAAAAACTGTTTTTT. The complete variable domain, with remaining parts taken from reference TRBV7-9 and TRBJ1-4, reads DTGVSQNPRHKITKRGQNVTFRCDPISEHNRLYWYRQTLGQGPEFLTYFQNEAQLEKSRLLSDRFSAERPKGSFSTLEIQRTEQGDSAMYLCASSLARGAGEKLFFGSGTQLSVL.

The gene calls are TRBV20-1 and TRBJ1-1; D is ambiguous. CDR3 size: 9 residues. V was pared by 7 bases and J by 11 bases, with 11 bases between. The germline V gene has CDR1 DFQATT and CDR2 SNEGSKA (reference sequence). The chain's CDR3 is CSVGLGAFF. The CDR3 DNA is TGCAGTGTTGGACTGGGGGCTTTCTTT.

V usage is TRBV15 and J usage is TRBJ1-4; tentative D call: TRBD1 (6 bases). Looked up from germline, CDR1 is LNHNV and CDR2 is YYDKDF (reference sequence). The germline V and J ends were trimmed by 1 base and 6 bases, with 12 bases remaining between them. The CDR3 sequence is 15 residues long. CDR3 nucleotides: TGTGCCACCAGCAGAGTACAGGGCCTGGATGAAAAACTGTTTTTT. This gives the protein CATSRVQGLDEKLFF.

The chain has TRBV2 and TRBJ2-3; D possibly corresponds to TRBD1 (5 bases). The length of the CDR3 is 14 residues. In germline, CDR1 is SNHLY, CDR2 FYNNEI. V lost 3 bases, J lost 6 bases, and 13 bases lay in between. The chain's CDR3 is CASSDQGGVDTQYF. The CDR3 DNA reads TGTGCCAGCAGTGACCAGGGCGGAGTCGATACGCAGTATTTT.

The chain joins TRBV5-4 to TRBJ2-3, with TRBD2 matching over 9 bases. There are 16 residues in the CDR3. Unmatched junction bases numbered 4, after V lost 0 bases and J lost 2 bases. CDR1 SGHNT and CDR2 YYREEE come from the germline V gene (reference sequence). The CDR3 protein is CASSLGSGGYTDTQYF. The CDR3 bases are TGTGCCAGCAGCTTGGGGAGCGGGGGGTACACAGATACGCAGTATTTT.

J is TRBJ2-2 and V is TRBV29-1, with 9 bases fitting TRBD1. Germline-derived CDR1 and CDR2 are SQVTM and ANQGSEA. With 6 bases clipped from V and 0 bases from J, the junction kept 2 bases outside the gene matches. The CDR3 totals 14 residues. The CDR3 is CSVGTGTNTGELFF. CDR3 coding DNA: TGCAGCGTCGGGACAGGGACGAACACCGGGGAGCTGTTTTTT.

This chain links TRBV2 with TRBJ2-5; 9 nucleotides line up with TRBD2. V was pared by 6 bases and J by 4 bases, with 3 bases of the junction left unmatched. This CDR3 has 13 amino acids. The V gene's germline CDR1 is SNHLY and CDR2 FYNNEI. The CDR3: CASRKAGGETQYF. CDR3 coding DNA: TGTGCCAGCAGAAAAGCGGGGGGAGAGACCCAGTACTTC.

V and J are TRBV7-9 and TRBJ1-5, with no clear D. V lost 4 bases to trimming and J lost 3 bases, with 10 bases between them. Germline assignment: CDR1 SEHNR and CDR2 FQNEAQ (reference sequence). The CDR3 length is 14 residues. CDR3 DNA sequence: TGTGCCAGCAGCTCGGGGAACCTCAATCAGCCCCAGCATTTT. Encoded protein: CASSSGNLNQPQHF.

The rearrangement uses TRBV11-3 and TRBJ1-6; D is perhaps TRBD1 (5 bases). Germline values: CDR1 SGHNT, CDR2 YENEEA. CDR3 length equals 14 residues. Trimming shortened V by 5 bases and J by 8 bases, and 13 bases separated the two germline ends. In DNA form, the CDR3 reads TGTGCCAGCAGCCGACAGTGGGCTGATTCACCCCTCCACTTT. It specifies CASSRQWADSPLHF.

V usage is TRBV27 and J usage is TRBJ1-1, with 10 bases fitting TRBD1. Germline CDR1 MNHEY, CDR2 SMNVEV (reference sequence). Trimming at V came to 6 bases and at J to 1 base, leaving 5 bases not matched to a gene. This CDR3 has 15 residues. DNA for the CDR3: TGTGCCAGCAGGGACAGGGGGAGGGGGAACACTGAAGCTTTCTTT. Encoded protein: CASRDRGRGNTEAFF.